This is a list of T cell receptor beta chains from one sample in a study of T cells in Graves' hyperthyroidism and ophthalmopathy. MiXCR, applied by TCRdb to the multiplex PCR reads, yields one record per CDR3 protein. The sample yields around 600,000 distinct CDR3 sequences, 12% to 15% seen once. The sample consisted of blood. These TCRs come from a woman aged 18-29 years with Graves' ophthalmopathy. Each CDR3 is given with its conserved first and last residue. A D gene is named only where the DNA matches it firmly. The size of a clone is reported for some rows only, either as once, few or many, or as a class for expanded clones.

j_gene: TRBJ2-3
d_gene: -
abundance: many
len: 15
v_gene: TRBV2
CDR3aa: CASSEERQGLDTQYF
CDR3nt: TGTGCCAGCAGTGAAGAGCGGCAGGGGTTAGATACGCAGTATTTT

j_gene: TRBJ2-5
d_gene: TRBD1
abundance: many
len: 15
v_gene: TRBV7-6
CDR3aa: CASSSGQGLQETQYF
CDR3nt: TGTGCCAGCAGCTCAGGACAGGGACTGCAAGAGACCCAGTACTTC

j_gene: TRBJ2-7
d_gene: TRBD1
abundance: many
len: 17
v_gene: TRBV18
CDR3aa: CASSPATGTGGTHEQYF
CDR3nt: TGTGCCAGCTCACCTGCCACCGGGACAGGGGGCACCCACGAGCAGTACTTC

j_gene: TRBJ2-7
d_gene: TRBD2
abundance: many
len: 14
v_gene: TRBV7-2
CDR3aa: CASSSRGGSYEQYF
CDR3nt: TGTGCCAGCAGCTCCCGGGGAGGGTCCTACGAGCAGTACTTC

j_gene: TRBJ2-7
d_gene: TRBD1
abundance: many
len: 15
v_gene: TRBV27
CDR3aa: CASSYGYRGSYEQYF
CDR3nt: TGTGCCAGCAGTTACGGTTACAGGGGCTCCTACGAGCAGTACTTC

j_gene: TRBJ2-7
d_gene: TRBD2
abundance: few
len: 15
v_gene: TRBV20-1
CDR3aa: CSANPTSGPLREQYF
CDR3nt: TGCAGTGCTAACCCGACTAGCGGGCCCCTTCGGGAGCAGTACTTC

j_gene: TRBJ1-1
d_gene: -
abundance: -
len: 18
v_gene: TRBV6-6
CDR3aa: CASSYSRSDSAMNTEAFF
CDR3nt: TGTGCCAGCAGTTACTCAAGGTCCGACAGCGCTATGAACACTGAAGCTTTCTTT

j_gene: TRBJ1-1
d_gene: -
abundance: -
len: 13
v_gene: TRBV6-1
CDR3aa: CASRLTENTEAFF
CDR3nt: TGTGCCAGCAGACTGACAGAGAACACTGAAGCTTTCTTT

j_gene: TRBJ1-2
d_gene: TRBD1
abundance: many
len: 16
v_gene: TRBV7-9
CDR3aa: CASSPSRDRVDYGYTF
CDR3nt: TGTGCCAGCAGCCCAAGTCGAGACAGGGTTGACTATGGCTACACCTTC

j_gene: TRBJ2-7
d_gene: -
abundance: many
len: 13
v_gene: TRBV27
CDR3aa: CASRAPGGYEQYF
CDR3nt: TGTGCCAGCAGGGCCCCTGGGGGCTACGAGCAGTACTTC

j_gene: TRBJ1-2
d_gene: -
abundance: few
len: 14
v_gene: TRBV28
CDR3aa: CASRYTGALYGYTF
CDR3nt: TGTGCCAGCAGGTACACAGGAGCCCTCTATGGCTACACCTTC

j_gene: TRBJ1-1
d_gene: -
abundance: -
len: 14
v_gene: TRBV15
CDR3aa: CATSRVSKNTEAFF
CDR3nt: TGTGCCACCAGCAGAGTGTCTAAGAACACTGAAGCTTTCTTT

j_gene: TRBJ1-2
d_gene: -
abundance: many
len: 11
v_gene: TRBV7-9
CDR3aa: CASSLVRSYTF
CDR3nt: TGTGCCAGCAGCTTAGTCAGGAGCTACACCTTC

j_gene: TRBJ2-2
d_gene: -
abundance: many
len: 13
v_gene: TRBV7-8
CDR3aa: CATRVINTGELFF
CDR3nt: TGTGCCACCCGCGTTATCAACACCGGGGAGCTGTTTTTT

j_gene: TRBJ1-2
d_gene: TRBD1
abundance: many
len: 15
v_gene: TRBV5-8
CDR3aa: CASTFGGTANYGYTF
CDR3nt: TGTGCCAGCACCTTTGGAGGGACAGCTAACTATGGCTACACCTTC

j_gene: TRBJ2-1
d_gene: TRBD2
abundance: few
len: 15
v_gene: TRBV20-1
CDR3aa: CSASMTSGIANEQFF
CDR3nt: TGCAGTGCCAGCATGACTAGCGGGATTGCCAATGAGCAGTTCTTC

j_gene: TRBJ2-7
d_gene: -
abundance: many
len: 13
v_gene: TRBV20-1
CDR3aa: CSARGQGFYEQYF
CDR3nt: TGCAGTGCTAGAGGCCAGGGCTTCTACGAGCAGTACTTC

j_gene: TRBJ1-1
d_gene: -
abundance: -
len: 13
v_gene: TRBV20-1
CDR3aa: CSARRGGNTEAFF
CDR3nt: TGCAGTGCTAGGAGAGGGGGTAACACTGAAGCTTTCTTT